This TCR beta chain emerged from a study of OX40 agonist ivuxolimab in advanced cancers. Study-wide results and limits: The authors also found low normalized T-cell clonal expansion in some nonresponders. With doses of 0.1 to 3.0 mg/kg, CD4+ and CD8+ blood T cells had undergone clonal expansion by week 6.

The protocol was immunoSEQ multiplex PCR, while the TCRdb copy is restricted to in-frame clones and leaves out a portion. Among 75,000 to 90,000 clones, about 87% were seen once, and the ten largest hold 1.5% to 2%. Details on this clone: No antigen is known for it.

The CDR3 has 13 amino acids. Trimming removed 1 base from V and 6 bases from J, with 7 bases in between. Germline V gene lookup returns CDR1 LNHDA and CDR2 SQIVND (reference sequence). Autoimmune disease history or systemic immunosuppression led to patient exclusion. The chain recombines TRBV19 with TRBJ2-1, with a tentative D call TRBD2 (5 bases). Source: CD4+ or CD8+ T cells sorted from blood, taken in a trial of the OX40 agonist ivuxolimab. The TCR comes from an adult with an advanced solid tumor such as melanoma, head and neck, liver or kidney cancer. For the CDR3, the DNA is TGTGCCAGTAGTATAGGGGGAGCCAATGAGCAGTTCTTC. Translating gives CASSIGGANEQFF.